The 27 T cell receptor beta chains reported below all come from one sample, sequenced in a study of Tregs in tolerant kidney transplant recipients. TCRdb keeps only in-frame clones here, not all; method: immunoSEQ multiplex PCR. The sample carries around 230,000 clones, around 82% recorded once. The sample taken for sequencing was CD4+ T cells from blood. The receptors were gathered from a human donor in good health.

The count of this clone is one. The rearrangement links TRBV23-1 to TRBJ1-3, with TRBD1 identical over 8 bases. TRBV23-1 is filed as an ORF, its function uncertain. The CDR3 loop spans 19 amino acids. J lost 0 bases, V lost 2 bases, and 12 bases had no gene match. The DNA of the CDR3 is TGCGCCAGCAGTCAACAGGACAGATTGGACAGGGTCTCTGGAAACACCATATATTTT. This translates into CASSQQDRLDRVSGNTIYF.

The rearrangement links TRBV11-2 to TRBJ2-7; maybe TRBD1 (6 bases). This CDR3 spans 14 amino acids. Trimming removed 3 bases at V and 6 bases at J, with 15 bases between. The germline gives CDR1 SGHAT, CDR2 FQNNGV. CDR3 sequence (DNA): TGTGCCAGCAGCTTTCAGGGGCTCCTAGGCGAGCAGTACTTC. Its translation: CASSFQGLLGEQYF.

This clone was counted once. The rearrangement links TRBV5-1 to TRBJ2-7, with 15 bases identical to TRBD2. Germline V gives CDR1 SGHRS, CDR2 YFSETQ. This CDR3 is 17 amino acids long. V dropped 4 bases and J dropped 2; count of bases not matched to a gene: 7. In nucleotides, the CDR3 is TGCGCCAGCAGCCCAGGACTAGCGGGGGGGTCAGCCTACGAGCAGTACTTC. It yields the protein CASSPGLAGGSAYEQYF.

The CDR3 protein is CASRVGQFEKGTDTQYF. The CDR3 nucleotides read TGTGCCAGCAGGGTAGGACAGTTCGAAAAGGGCACAGATACGCAGTATTTT. V usage is TRBV5-4 and J usage is TRBJ2-3, with D tentatively TRBD1 (6 bases). Germline lookup yields CDR1 SGHNT and CDR2 YYREEE (reference sequence). V lost 5 bases, J lost 1 base, and 20 bases lay in between. The CDR3 extends over 17 amino acids.

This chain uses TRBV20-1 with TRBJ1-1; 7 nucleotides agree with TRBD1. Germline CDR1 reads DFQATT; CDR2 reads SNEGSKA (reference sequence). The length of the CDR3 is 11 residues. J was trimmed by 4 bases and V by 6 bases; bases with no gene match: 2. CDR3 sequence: CSADRATEAFF. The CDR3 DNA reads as TGCAGTGCCGACAGGGCCACTGAAGCTTTCTTT.

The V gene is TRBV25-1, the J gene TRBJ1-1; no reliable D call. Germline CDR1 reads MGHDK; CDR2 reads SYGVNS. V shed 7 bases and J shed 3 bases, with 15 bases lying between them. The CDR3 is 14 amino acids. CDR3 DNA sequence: TGTGCCAGCAAAAGTTGGCAGATGGACACTGAAGCTTTCTTT. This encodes CASKSWQMDTEAFF.

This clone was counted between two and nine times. This CDR3 is CASSLEGSQPQHF. CDR3 DNA sequence: TGCGCCAGCAGCTTGGAGGGGAGCCAGCCCCAGCATTTT. This sequence joins TRBV5-1 and TRBJ1-5, with D tentatively TRBD1 (5 bases). The ends were cut back, 0 bases at V and 7 bases at J, with 8 bases in the middle. Germline assignment: CDR1 SGHRS and CDR2 YFSETQ. The CDR3 runs 13 residues.

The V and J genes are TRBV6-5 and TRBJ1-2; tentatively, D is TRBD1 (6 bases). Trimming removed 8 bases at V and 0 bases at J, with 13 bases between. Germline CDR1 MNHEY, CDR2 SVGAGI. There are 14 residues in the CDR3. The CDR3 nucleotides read TGTGCCAGCCACACAACAGGGACTAACTATGGCTACACCTTC. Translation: CASHTTGTNYGYTF.

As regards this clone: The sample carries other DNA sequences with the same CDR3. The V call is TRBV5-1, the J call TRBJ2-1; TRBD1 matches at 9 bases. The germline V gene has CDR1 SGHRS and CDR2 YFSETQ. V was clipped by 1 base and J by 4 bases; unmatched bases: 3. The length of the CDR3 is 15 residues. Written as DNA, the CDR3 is TGCGCCAGCAGCTTGACAGGGGGCGGGTACAATGAGCAGTTCTTC. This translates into CASSLTGGGYNEQFF.

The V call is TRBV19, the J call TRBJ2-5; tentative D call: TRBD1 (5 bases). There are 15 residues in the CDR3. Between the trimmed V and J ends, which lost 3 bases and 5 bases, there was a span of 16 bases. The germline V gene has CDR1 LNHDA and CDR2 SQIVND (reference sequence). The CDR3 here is CASSMRPGRVETQYF. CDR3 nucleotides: TGTGCCAGTAGTATGCGCCCCGGCAGGGTGGAGACCCAGTACTTC.

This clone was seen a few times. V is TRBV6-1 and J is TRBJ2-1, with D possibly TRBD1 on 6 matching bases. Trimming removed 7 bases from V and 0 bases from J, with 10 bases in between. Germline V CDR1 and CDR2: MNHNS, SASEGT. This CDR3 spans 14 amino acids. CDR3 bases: TGTGCCAGCAAACCGACAGGCTCCTACAATGAGCAGTTCTTC. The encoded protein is CASKPTGSYNEQFF.

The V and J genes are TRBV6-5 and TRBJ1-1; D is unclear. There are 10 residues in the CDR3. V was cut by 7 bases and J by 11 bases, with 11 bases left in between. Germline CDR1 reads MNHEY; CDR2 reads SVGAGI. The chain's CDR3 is CASISGRAFF. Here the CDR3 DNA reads TGTGCCAGCATTAGTGGAAGGGCTTTCTTT.

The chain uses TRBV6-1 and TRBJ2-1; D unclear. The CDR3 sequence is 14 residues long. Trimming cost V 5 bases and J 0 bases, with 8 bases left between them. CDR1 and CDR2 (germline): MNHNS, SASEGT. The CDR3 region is CASSKEISYNEQFF. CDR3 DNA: TGTGCCAGCAGTAAGGAAATCTCCTACAATGAGCAGTTCTTC.

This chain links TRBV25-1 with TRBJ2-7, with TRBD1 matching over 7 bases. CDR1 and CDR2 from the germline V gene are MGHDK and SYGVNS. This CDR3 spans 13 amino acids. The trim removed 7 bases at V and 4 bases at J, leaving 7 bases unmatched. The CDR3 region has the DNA TGTGCCAGCAATCCCGGGACAGTTTACGAGCAGTACTTC. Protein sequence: CASNPGTVYEQYF.

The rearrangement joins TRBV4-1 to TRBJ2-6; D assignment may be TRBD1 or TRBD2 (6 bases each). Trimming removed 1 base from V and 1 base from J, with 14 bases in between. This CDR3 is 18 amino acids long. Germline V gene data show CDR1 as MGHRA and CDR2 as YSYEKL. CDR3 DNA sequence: TGCGCCAGCAGCCAAGCAGGGGACTTTTTTTCTGGGGCCAACGTCCTGACTTTC. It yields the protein CASSQAGDFFSGANVLTF.

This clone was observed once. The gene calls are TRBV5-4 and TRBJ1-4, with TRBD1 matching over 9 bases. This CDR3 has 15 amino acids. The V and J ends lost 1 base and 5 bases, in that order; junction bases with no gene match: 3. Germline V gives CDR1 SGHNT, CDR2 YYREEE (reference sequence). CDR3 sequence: CASSLQQGANEKLFF. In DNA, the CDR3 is TGTGCCAGCAGCTTGCAACAGGGGGCGAATGAAAAACTGTTTTTT. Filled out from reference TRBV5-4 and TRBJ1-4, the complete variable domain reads ETGVTQSPTHLIKTRGQQVTLRCSSQSGHNTVSWYQQALGQGPQFIFQYYREEENGRGNFPPRFSGLQFPNYSSELNVNALELDDSALYLCASSLQQGANEKLFFGSGTQLSVL.

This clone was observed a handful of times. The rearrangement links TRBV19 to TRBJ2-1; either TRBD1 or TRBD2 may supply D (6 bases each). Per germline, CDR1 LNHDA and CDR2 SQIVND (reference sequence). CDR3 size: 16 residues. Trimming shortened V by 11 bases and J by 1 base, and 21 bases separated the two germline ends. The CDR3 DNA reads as TGTGCCTCTAGGGGGAGGCAGGGGCGTTCCTACAATGAGCAGTTCTTC. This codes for CASRGRQGRSYNEQFF. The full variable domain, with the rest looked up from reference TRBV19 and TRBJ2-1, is DGGITQSPKYLFRKEGQNVTLSCEQNLNHDAMYWYRQDPGQGLRLIYYSQIVNDFQKGDIAEGYSVSREKKESFPLTVTSAQKNPTAFYLCASRGRQGRSYNEQFFGPGTRLTVL.

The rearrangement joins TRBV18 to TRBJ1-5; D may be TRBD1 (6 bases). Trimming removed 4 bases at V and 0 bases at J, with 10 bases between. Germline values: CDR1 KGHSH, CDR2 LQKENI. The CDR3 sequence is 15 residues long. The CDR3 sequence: CASSLQGHSNQPQHF. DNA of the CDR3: TGTGCCAGCTCACTTCAGGGGCATAGCAATCAGCCCCAGCATTTT.

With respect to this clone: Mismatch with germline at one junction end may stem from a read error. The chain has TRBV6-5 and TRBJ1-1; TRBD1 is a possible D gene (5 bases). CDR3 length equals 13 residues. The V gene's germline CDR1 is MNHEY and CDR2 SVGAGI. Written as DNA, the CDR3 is TGTGCCAGCAGTTACTCTGGAGCGCAGGGTCGGGTCTTT. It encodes CASSYSGAQGRVF.

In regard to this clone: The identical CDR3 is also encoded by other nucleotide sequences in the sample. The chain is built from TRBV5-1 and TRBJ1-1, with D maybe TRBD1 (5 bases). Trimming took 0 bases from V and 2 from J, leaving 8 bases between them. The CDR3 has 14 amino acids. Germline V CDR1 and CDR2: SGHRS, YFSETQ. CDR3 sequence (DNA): TGCGCCAGCAGCTTGGGGGGCCGTAACACTGAAGCTTTCTTT. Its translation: CASSLGGRNTEAFF.

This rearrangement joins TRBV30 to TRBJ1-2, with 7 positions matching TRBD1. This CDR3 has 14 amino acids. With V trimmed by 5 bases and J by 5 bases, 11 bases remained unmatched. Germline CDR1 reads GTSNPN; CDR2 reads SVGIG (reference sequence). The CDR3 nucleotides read TGTGCCTGGGCTTTCGGCAGGGGGAAATATGGCTACACCTTC. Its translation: CAWAFGRGKYGYTF. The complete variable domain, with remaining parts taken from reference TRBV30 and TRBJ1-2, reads SQTIHQWPATLVQPVGSPLSLECTVEGTSNPNLYWYRQAAGRGLQLLFYSVGIGQISSEVPQNLSASRPQDRQFILSSKKLLLSDSGFYLCAWAFGRGKYGYTFGSGTRLTVV.

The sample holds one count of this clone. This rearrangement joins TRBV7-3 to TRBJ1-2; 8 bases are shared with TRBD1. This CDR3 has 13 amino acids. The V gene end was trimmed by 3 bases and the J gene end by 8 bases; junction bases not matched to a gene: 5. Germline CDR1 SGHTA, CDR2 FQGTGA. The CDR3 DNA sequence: TGTGCCAGCAGCTTCGACAGGGGAAGGGGCTACACCTTC. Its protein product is CASSFDRGRGYTF. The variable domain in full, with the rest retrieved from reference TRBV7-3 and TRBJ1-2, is GAGVSQTPSNKVTEKGKYVELRCDPISGHTALYWYRQSLGQGPEFLIYFQGTGAADDSGLPNDRFFAVRPEGSVSTLKIQRTERGDSAVYLCASSFDRGRGYTFGSGTRLTVV.

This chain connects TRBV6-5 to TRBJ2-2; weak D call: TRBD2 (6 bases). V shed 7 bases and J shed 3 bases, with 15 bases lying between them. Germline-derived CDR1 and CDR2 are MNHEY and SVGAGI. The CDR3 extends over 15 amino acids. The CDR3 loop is CASTAGLPDTGELFF. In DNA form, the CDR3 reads TGTGCCAGCACCGCGGGACTGCCTGACACCGGGGAGCTGTTTTTT.

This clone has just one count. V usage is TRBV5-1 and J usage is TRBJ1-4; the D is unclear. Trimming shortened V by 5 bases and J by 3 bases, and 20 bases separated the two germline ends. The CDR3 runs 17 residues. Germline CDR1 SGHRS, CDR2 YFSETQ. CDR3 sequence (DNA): TGCGCCAGCAGGTCCTCCGTGGGGAACAGACCTAATGAAAAACTGTTTTTT. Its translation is CASRSSVGNRPNEKLFF.

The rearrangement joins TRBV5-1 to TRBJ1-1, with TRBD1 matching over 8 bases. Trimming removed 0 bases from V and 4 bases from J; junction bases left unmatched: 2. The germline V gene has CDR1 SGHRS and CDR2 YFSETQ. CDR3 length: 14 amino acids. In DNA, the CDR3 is TGCGCCAGCAGCTTGGTACAGGGGGGCACTGAAGCTTTCTTT. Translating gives CASSLVQGGTEAFF.

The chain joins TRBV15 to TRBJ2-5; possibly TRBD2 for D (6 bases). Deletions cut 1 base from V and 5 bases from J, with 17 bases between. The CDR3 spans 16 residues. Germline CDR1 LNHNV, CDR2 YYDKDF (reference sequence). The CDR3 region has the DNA TGTGCCACCAGCAGAGGGGACTTTAATTTGTTGGAGACCCAGTACTTC. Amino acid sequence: CATSRGDFNLLETQYF.

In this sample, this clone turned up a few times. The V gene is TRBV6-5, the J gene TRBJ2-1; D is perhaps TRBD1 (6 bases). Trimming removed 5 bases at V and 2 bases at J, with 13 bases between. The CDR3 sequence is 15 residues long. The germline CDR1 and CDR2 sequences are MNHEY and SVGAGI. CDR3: CASSTDRYPYNEQFF. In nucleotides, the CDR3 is TGTGCCAGCAGTACCGACAGGTACCCCTACAATGAGCAGTTCTTC.